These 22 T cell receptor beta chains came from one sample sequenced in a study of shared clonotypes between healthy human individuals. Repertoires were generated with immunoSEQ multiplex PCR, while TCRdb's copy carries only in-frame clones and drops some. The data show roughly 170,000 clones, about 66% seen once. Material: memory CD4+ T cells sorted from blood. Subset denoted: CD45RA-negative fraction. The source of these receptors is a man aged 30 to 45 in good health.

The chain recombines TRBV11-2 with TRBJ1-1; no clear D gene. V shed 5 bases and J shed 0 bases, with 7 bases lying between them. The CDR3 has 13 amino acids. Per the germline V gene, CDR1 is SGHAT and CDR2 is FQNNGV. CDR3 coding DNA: TGTGCCAGCAGCCAGCAGATGAACACTGAAGCTTTCTTT. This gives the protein CASSQQMNTEAFF.

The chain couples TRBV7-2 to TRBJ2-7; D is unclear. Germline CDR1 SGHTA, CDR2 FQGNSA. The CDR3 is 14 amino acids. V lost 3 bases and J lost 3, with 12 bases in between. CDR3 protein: CASSFSRHDYEQYF. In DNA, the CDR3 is TGTGCCAGCAGCTTTTCGCGTCACGACTACGAGCAGTACTTC.

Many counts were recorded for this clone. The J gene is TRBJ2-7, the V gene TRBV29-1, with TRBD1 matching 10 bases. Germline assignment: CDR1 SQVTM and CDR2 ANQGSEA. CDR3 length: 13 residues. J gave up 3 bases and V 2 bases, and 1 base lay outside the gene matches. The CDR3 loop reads CSVERDRGYEQYF. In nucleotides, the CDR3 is TGCAGCGTTGAACGGGACAGGGGCTACGAGCAGTACTTC.

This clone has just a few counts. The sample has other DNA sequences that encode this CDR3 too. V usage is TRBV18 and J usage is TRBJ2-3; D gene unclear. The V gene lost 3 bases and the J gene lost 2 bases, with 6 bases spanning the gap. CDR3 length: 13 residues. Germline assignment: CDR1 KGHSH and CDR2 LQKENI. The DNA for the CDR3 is TGTGCCAGCTCACCGAGCCTCACAGATACGCAGTATTTT. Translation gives CASSPSLTDTQYF.

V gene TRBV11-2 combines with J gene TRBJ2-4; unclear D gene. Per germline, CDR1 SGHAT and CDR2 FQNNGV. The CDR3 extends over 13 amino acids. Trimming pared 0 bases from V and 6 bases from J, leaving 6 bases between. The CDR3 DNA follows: TGTGCCAGCAGCTTAGACAGAACAAACATTCAGTACTTC. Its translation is CASSLDRTNIQYF.

The CDR3, as DNA: TGTGCCAGCAGCTTAGGACAGGGGGCTAACTATGGCTACACCTTC. This codes for CASSLGQGANYGYTF. V usage is TRBV7-9 and J usage is TRBJ1-2, with 9 bases identical to TRBD1. The CDR3 runs to 15 residues. The V gene's germline CDR1 is SEHNR and CDR2 FQNEAQ (reference sequence). V shed 1 base and J 0 bases; nucleotides not matched to a gene: 0. Full variable domain (outside the CDR3, taken from reference TRBV7-9 and TRBJ1-2): DTGVSQNPRHKITKRGQNVTFRCDPISEHNRLYWYRQTLGQGPEFLTYFQNEAQLEKSRLLSDRFSAERPKGSFSTLEIQRTEQGDSAMYLCASSLGQGANYGYTFGSGTRLTVV.

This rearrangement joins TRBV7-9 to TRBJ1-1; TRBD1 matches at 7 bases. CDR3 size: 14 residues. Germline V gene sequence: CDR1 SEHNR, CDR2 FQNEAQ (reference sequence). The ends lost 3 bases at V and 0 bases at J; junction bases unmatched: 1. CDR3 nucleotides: TGTGCCAGCAGCTTCGGACAGGTGAACACTGAAGCTTTCTTT. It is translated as CASSFGQVNTEAFF.

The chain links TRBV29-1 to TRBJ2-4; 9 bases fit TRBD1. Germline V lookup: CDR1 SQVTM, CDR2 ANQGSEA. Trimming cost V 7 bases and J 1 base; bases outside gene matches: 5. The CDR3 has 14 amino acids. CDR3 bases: TGCAGCGGAACCACAGGGGGCGCCAAAAACATTCAGTACTTC. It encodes CSGTTGGAKNIQYF.

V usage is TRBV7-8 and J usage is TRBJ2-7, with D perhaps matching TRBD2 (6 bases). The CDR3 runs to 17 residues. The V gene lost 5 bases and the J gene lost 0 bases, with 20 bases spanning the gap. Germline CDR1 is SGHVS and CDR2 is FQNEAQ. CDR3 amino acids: CASSPPIRAGRSYEQYF. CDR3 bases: TGTGCCAGCAGCCCACCAATCAGGGCGGGACGCTCCTACGAGCAGTACTTC. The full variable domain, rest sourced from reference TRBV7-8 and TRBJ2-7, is GAGVSQSPRYKVAKRGQDVALRCDPISGHVSLFWYQQALGQGPEFLTYFQNEAQLDKSGLPSDRFFAERPEGSVSTLKIQRTQQEDSAVYLCASSPPIRAGRSYEQYFGPGTRLTVT.

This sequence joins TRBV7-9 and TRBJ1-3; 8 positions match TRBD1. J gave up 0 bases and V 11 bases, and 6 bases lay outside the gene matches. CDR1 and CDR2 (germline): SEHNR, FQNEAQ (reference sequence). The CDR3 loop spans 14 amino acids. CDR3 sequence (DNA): TGTGCCGTAAGGACAGGGCCCTCTGGAAACACCATATATTTT. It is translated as CAVRTGPSGNTIYF.

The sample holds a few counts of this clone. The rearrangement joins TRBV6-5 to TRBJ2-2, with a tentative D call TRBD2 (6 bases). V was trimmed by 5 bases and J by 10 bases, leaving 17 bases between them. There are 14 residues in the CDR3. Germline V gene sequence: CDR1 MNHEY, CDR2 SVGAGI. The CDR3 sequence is CASSINRGLEELFF. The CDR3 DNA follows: TGTGCCAGCAGTATCAATAGGGGACTGGAGGAGCTGTTTTTT.

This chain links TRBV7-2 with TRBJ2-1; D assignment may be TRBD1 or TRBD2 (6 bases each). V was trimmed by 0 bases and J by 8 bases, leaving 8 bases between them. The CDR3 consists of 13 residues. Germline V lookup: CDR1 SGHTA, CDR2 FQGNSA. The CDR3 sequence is CASSLAGGDEQFF. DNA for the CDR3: TGTGCCAGCAGCTTAGCGGGGGGCGATGAGCAGTTCTTC. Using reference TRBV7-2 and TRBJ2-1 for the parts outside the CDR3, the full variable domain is GAGVSQSPSNKVTEKGKDVELRCDPISGHTALYWYRQSLGQGLEFLIYFQGNSAPDKSGLPSDRFSAERTGGSVSTLTIQRTQQEDSAVYLCASSLAGGDEQFFGPGTRLTVL.

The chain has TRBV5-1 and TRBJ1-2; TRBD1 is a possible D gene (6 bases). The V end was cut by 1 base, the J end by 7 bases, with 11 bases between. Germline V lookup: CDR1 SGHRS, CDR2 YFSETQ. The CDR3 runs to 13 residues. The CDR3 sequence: CASSLPGDGGYTF. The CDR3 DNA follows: TGCGCCAGCAGCTTGCCAGGGGATGGTGGCTACACCTTC.

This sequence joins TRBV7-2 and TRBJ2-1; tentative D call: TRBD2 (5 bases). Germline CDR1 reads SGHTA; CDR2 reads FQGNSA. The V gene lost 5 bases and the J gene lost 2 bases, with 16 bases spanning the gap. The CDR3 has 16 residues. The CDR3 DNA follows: TGTGCCAGCAGCCCCGAAGTGGGGAGAGCCTACAATGAGCAGTTCTTC. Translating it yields CASSPEVGRAYNEQFF.

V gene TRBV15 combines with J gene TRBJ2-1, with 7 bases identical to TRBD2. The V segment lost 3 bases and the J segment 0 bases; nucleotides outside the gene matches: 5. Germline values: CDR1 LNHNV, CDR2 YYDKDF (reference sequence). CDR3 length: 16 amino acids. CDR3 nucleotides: TGTGCCACCAGCAGGGAGCTAGCGGCCTCCTACAATGAGCAGTTCTTC. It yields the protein CATSRELAASYNEQFF.

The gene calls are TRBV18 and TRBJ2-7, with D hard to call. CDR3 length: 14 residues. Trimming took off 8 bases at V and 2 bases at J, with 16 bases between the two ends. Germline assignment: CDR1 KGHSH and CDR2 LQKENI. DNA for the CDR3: TGTGCCAGCGCATCCCCCGGTGCCCCCTACGAGCAGTACTTC. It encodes CASASPGAPYEQYF. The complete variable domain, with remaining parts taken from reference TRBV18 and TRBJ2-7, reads NAGVMQNPRHLVRRRGQEARLRCSPMKGHSHVYWYRQLPEEGLKFMVYLQKENIIDESGMPKERFSAEFPKEGPSILRIQQVVRGDSAAYFCASASPGAPYEQYFGPGTRLTVT.

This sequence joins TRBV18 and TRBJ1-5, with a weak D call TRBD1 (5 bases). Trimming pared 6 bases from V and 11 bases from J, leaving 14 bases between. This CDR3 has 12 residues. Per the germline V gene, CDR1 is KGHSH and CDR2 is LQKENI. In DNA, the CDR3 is TGTGCCAGCTCCCCGGGGGGTCGAGCCCAGCATTTT. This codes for CASSPGGRAQHF.

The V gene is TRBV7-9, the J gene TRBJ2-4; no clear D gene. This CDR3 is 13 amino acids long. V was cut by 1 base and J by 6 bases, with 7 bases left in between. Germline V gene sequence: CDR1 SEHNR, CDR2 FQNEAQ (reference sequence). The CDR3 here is CASSLGPPNIQYF. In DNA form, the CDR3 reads TGTGCCAGCAGCTTAGGCCCGCCAAACATTCAGTACTTC.

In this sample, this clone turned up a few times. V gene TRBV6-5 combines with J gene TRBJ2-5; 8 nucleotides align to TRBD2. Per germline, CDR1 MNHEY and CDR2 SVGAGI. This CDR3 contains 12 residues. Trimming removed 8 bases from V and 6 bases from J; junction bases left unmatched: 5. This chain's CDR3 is CASAGGGKTQYF. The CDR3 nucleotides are TGTGCCAGCGCGGGAGGAGGAAAGACCCAGTACTTC.

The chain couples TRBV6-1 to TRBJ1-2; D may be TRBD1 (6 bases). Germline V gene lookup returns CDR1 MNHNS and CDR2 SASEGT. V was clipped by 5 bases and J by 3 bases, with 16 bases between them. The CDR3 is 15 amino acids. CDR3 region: CASSTPQGWYYGYTF. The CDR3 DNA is TGTGCCAGCAGTACCCCACAGGGTTGGTACTATGGCTACACCTTC.

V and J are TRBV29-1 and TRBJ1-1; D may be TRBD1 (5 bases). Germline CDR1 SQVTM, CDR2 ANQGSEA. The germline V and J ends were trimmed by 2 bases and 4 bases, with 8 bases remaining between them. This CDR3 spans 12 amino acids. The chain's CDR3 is CSVETGATEAFF. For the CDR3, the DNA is TGCAGCGTTGAAACCGGGGCCACTGAAGCTTTCTTT.

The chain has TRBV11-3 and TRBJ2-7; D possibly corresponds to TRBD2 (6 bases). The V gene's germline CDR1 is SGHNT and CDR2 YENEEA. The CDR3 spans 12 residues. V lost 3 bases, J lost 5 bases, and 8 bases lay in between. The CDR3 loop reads CASSFGGNEQYF. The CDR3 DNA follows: TGTGCCAGCAGCTTTGGGGGGAACGAGCAGTACTTC.